This note documents a single TCR beta chain sequence. From the 5' RACE reads, TCRdb called clonotypes with MiXCR, one entry per CDR3 protein. The sample holds approximately 470,000 distinct CDR3 sequences, 14% seen once. The data originate from a study of identical twins. These data are also associated with another study on yellow fever vaccine responses in identical twins.

The sequencing sample was made of CD4+ T cells sorted from blood. The receptor was isolated from a woman aged 18 to 35 in good health.

The CDR3 loop is CASQDLGTPYEQYF. The CDR3 DNA reads TGTGCCAGCCAAGACCTGGGAACCCCCTACGAGCAGTACTTC. This sequence joins TRBV27 and TRBJ2-7; no clear D. The CDR3 sequence is 14 residues long. Deletions cut 8 bases from V and 2 bases from J, with 16 bases between. The germline gives CDR1 MNHEY, CDR2 SMNVEV (reference sequence).